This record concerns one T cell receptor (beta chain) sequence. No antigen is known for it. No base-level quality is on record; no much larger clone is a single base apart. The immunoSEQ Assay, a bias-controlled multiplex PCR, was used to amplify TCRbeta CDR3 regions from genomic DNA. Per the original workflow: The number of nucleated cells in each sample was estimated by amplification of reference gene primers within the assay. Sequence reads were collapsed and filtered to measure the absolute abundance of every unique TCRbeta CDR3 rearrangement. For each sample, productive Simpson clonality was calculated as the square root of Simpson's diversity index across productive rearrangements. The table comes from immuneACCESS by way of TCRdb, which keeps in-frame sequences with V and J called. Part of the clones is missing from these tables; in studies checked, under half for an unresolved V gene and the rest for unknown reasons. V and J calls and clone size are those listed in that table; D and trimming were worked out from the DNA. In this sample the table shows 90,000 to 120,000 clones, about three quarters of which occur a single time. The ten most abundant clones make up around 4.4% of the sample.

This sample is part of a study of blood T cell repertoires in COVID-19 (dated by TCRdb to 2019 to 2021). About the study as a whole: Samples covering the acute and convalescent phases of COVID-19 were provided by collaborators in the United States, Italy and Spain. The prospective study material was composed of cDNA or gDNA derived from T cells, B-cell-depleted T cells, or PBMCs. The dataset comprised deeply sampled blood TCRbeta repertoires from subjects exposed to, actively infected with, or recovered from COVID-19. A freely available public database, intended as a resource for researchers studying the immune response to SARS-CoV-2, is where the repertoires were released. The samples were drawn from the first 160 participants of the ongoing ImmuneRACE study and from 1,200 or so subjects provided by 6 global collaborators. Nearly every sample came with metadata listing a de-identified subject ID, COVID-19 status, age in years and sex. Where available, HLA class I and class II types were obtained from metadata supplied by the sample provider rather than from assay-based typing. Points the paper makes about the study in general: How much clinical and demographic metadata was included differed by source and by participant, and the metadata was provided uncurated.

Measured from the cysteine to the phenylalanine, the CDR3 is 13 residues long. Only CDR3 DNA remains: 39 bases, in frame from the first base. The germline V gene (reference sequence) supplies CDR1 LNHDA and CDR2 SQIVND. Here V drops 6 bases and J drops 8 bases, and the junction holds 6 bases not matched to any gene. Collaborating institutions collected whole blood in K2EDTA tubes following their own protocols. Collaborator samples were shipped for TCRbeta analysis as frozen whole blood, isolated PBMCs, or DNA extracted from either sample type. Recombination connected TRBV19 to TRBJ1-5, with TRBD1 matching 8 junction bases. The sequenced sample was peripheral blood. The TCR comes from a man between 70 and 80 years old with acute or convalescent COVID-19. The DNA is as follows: TGTGCCAGTAGCACCAGGGGGCCAGAGCCCCAGCATTTT. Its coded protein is CASSTRGPEPQHF.